This note documents a single TCR beta chain sequence. The antigen remains undetermined. This record belongs to a study of blood T cells in healthy people across ages. Study outcomes and limitations: While age rose, TCR beta diversity per million T cells dropped in a roughly linear way.

Through a sample-barcoded 5' primer and a J-beta primer mix, a second PCR was run for 7 to 11 cycles. TCRdb itself ran the 5' RACE reads through MiXCR, one entry per CDR3 protein. The sample includes some 1 million distinct CDR3 sequences, 45% of them seen just once. The CDR3 is 15 amino acids. CDR1 is LGHDT and CDR2 is YNNKEL in the germline V gene (reference sequence). Trimming cost V 4 bases and J 0 bases; bases outside gene matches: 5. This chain links TRBV3-1 with TRBJ1-1; 7 bases match TRBD1. The receptor's source is a woman aged 55-70 years in good health. Sequencing was carried out using blood. The CDR3 region is CASSLGDSLNTEAFF. CDR3 in DNA: TGTGCCAGCAGCCTAGGGGACAGCTTGAACACTGAAGCTTTCTTT.